These T cell receptor beta chains were read from a single sample in a study of T cells after yellow fever vaccination. TCRdb fed the 5' RACE reads into MiXCR, producing one record per CDR3 protein. The table has approximately 250,000 distinct CDR3 sequences, around 5.3% seen once; the top ten hold roughly 3.4%. Sequencing was performed on CD4+ T cells sorted from PBMCs, taken on the day of the yellow fever booster vaccination. Receptors were obtained from a man aged 18 to 29 who received the YFV17D yellow fever vaccine. Both conserved end residues are part of each CDR3. A D gene is named only where the DNA matches it firmly. Where a row states a size, it is once, few, many or the class of an expanded clone; other rows omit it.

CDR3,DNA,size,D,V,J
CASSLDRAVVPNEQFF,TGTGCCAGCAGTCTGGACAGGGCGGTAGTCCCCAATGAGCAGTTCTTC,many,TRBD1,TRBV7-9,TRBJ2-1
CASSLDGGAYGEQFF,TGTGCCAGCAGCTTAGACGGGGGGGCGTATGGAGAGCAGTTCTTC,NA,TRBD2,TRBV7-9,TRBJ2-1
CASSLKGGPSYEQYF,TGCGCCAGCAGCTTAAAGGGCGGACCCTCCTACGAGCAGTACTTC,few,NA,TRBV5-1,TRBJ2-7
CASSLAVYDTQYF,TGCGCCAGCAGCTTGGCCGTTTACGATACGCAGTATTTT,NA,NA,TRBV5-1,TRBJ2-3
CAWARRSGGTEAFF,TGTGCCTGGGCTAGACGGAGCGGGGGCACTGAAGCTTTCTTT,NA,NA,TRBV30,TRBJ1-1
CASSQETSTDTQYF,TGCGCCAGCAGCCAAGAAACCTCTACAGATACGCAGTATTTT,NA,NA,TRBV4-1,TRBJ2-3
CSALSGGASPNTGELFF,TGCAGTGCCCTCTCAGGGGGCGCGAGCCCTAACACCGGGGAGCTGTTTTTT,many,TRBD1,TRBV20-1,TRBJ2-2
CSASTGDTQYF,TGCAGTGCTAGTACAGGAGATACGCAGTATTTT,few,NA,TRBV20-1,TRBJ2-3
CASSPPGPGADEQYF,TGTGCCAGCAGTCCTCCGGGCCCAGGGGCGGATGAGCAGTACTTC,many,NA,TRBV6-2/TRBV6-3,TRBJ2-7
CASSQTGGGEAYGYTF,TGCGCCAGCAGCCAGACGGGGGGAGGGGAAGCCTATGGCTACACCTTC,NA,NA,TRBV4-3,TRBJ1-2
CASSFRIPLSTDTQYF,TGTGCCAGCAGCTTTAGAATCCCCCTAAGCACAGATACGCAGTATTTT,NA,NA,TRBV7-9,TRBJ2-3
CASSYSTGKAEAFF,TGTGCCAGCAGTTACTCGACGGGTAAGGCTGAAGCTTTCTTT,few,NA,TRBV6-6,TRBJ1-1
CSVGDRAPDTQYF,TGCAGCGTTGGGGACAGGGCCCCAGATACGCAGTATTTT,few,TRBD1,TRBV29-1,TRBJ2-3
CASSLESSANYGYTF,TGTGCCAGCAGCTTGGAGTCATCAGCCAACTATGGCTACACCTTC,few,NA,TRBV7-6,TRBJ1-2